This T cell receptor (beta chain) was captured in a study of blood T cell repertoires in COVID-19. Study information: From T cells, B-cell-depleted T cells, or PBMCs came the material, which was cDNA or gDNA.

The CDR3 sequence is 17 residues long. V dropped 0 bases and J dropped 7; count of bases not matched to a gene: 15. The germline CDR1 and CDR2 sequences are SGHRS and YFSETQ. Sequencing was performed with immunoSEQ multiplex PCR; in TCRdb, only in-frame clones are kept and a portion is missing. The table records 250,000 to 300,000 clones, 70% to 90% of them present only once. The sequencing input was peripheral blood. The sequence derives from a man between 18 and 29 years old with active or convalescent COVID-19. V is TRBV5-1 and J is TRBJ2-7; 8 nucleotides line up with TRBD2. This CDR3 reads CASSLARTSLGGGEQYF. CDR3 coding DNA: TGCGCCAGCAGCTTGGCCAGGACTAGCCTTGGTGGGGGGGAGCAGTACTTC.